This T cell receptor beta chain was captured by sequencing in a study of blood T cells in healthy people across ages (dated by TCRdb to about 2015). The study in broad terms: In model experiments, template switching captured roughly one uniquely barcoded TCR beta cDNA molecule for every two T cells. The donors were split into four age groups: young (average 16 years), middle-aged (more than 35), aged (approximately 60) and long-lived (roughly 86). To avoid experimental bias, donors of different ages were spread randomly across the sequencing lanes. The study measured age-related changes in TCR beta repertoire diversity using deep sequencing normalized with unique cDNA molecular identifiers. Using the same blood draw, the study looked at two additional independent replicas of 1 million unique cDNA reads for two donors, one aged 18 to 30 and the other aged 80 or older.

The 39 donors, aged 6 to 90 years, were systemically healthy Caucasian individuals from Russia. Each donor gave roughly 9.5 milliliters of peripheral blood, collected into EDTA-treated Vacutainer tubes. Ficoll-Paque density-gradient centrifugation was used to isolate PBMCs, with at least 6.5 million per sample. Total RNA, at least 6 micrograms per sample, was extracted from PBMCs with Trizol reagent. Naive CD45RAhigh/CD27high T cell percentages were measured by flow cytometry on a PBMC aliquot from every donor. Library preparation used 5' RACE. TCRdb names Illumina HiSeq 2500 as the instrument used. A second 7 to 11 cycle PCR used a sample-barcoded 5' primer and a J-beta primer mix. A unique molecular identifier was introduced onto each TCR beta cDNA molecule by a template-switch 5' adaptor carrying 12 random nucleotides. Each sample yielded at least 2.5 million CDR3-containing paired-end reads. The Mint cDNA synthesis kit, primed by a TRBC-specific oligonucleotide, was used to synthesize first-strand cDNA from all RNA. All cDNA was treated with uracil-DNA glycosylase and then went through a first 18-cycle PCR with the universal primers M1SS and BC2_uni_R. Regarding the original processing steps: Each sample was normalized by randomly selecting 1 million high-quality reads, each carrying a distinct molecular identifier. Reads with shared molecular identifiers were discarded instead of being binned into consensus sequences. MiTCR, set to a Q25 quality threshold and the strictest error-elimination algorithm, was used for CDR3 identification, clonotype clustering and error correction. Lower-bound total TCR beta diversity was estimated with a nonparametric unseen species model using Euler transformation. TCRdb cleaned the public reads at Q25 with fastp, built clones with MiXCR and kept in-frame beta chains. A single entry per CDR3 protein holds the most common genes and DNA from its merged rows. These V and J calls derive from TCRdb rather than the authors' analysis. The sample contains 1 million to 1.2 million distinct CDR3 sequences, under 40% of them found a single time. 10% to 15% of the sample comes from the top ten.

Notes on this clonotype: Which antigen it targets is not known. No quality values exist for individual bases; no much larger clone is one base distant.

Study-wide findings and limitations: Estimates of total diversity based on one million sequenced T cells were considered lower bounds and underestimates. Conclusive comparison of naive and antigen-experienced compartments was prevented by the profiling of bulk unsorted PBMCs. Because donor CMV infection status was unknown, age-related changes in expanded clonotypes were potentially confounded. Compared with the aged group, the long-lived group had more naive CD4+ T cells, fewer expanded clones and increased TCR diversity, a pattern suggesting age selection. Observed TCR beta diversity correlated strongly with the percentage of naive T cells measured by flow cytometry. As age increased, observed TCR beta diversity per million T cells dropped in a roughly linear way, and a significant reduction was already evident by age about 40.

The origin of this receptor is a man between 18 and 35 years old in good health. The sequencing input was blood.

Here is the DNA: TGTGCCATCAGTGTTGGGCAGGCGAACACTGAAGCTTTCTTT. This sequence encodes CAISVGQANTEAFF. The chain couples TRBV10-3 to TRBJ1-1, with the D gene not confidently named. The germline ends are 10 bases apart after V is trimmed by 4 bases and J by 1 base. The CDR3 runs 14 amino acids, cysteine and phenylalanine included. CDR3 DNA only is kept here, 42 bases in frame from base 1. The germline V gene specifies ENHRY as CDR1 and SYGVKD as CDR2.